This T cell receptor beta chain was profiled in a study of shared clonotypes between healthy human individuals. Using immunoSEQ multiplex PCR, the repertoire was profiled, and TCRdb retains in-frame clones only, with some absent. The data hold about 190,000 clones, with 66% observed a single time. Germline loops: CDR1 SGHTA, CDR2 FQGNSA. V shed 8 bases and J shed 1 base, with 18 bases lying between them. The CDR3 is made up of 17 amino acids. The V call is TRBV7-2, the J call TRBJ2-6; D is perhaps TRBD1 (5 bases). Sequencing was performed on memory CD4+ T cells sorted from blood. Specified subset: CD45RA-negative fraction. The source of this sequence is a man aged 25 to 45 in good health. CDR3 coding DNA: TGTGCCAGCTGTAGGGGCAGCCTCGGGTCTGGGGCCAACGTCCTGACTTTC. Protein: CASCRGSLGSGANVLTF. Together with reference TRBV7-2 and TRBJ2-6, the CDR3 gives the full variable domain: GAGVSQSPSNKVTEKGKDVELRCDPISGHTALYWYRQSLGQGLEFLIYFQGNSAPDKSGLPSDRFSAERTGGSVSTLTIQRTQQEDSAVYLCASCRGSLGSGANVLTFGAGSRLTVL.